A single sample is the source of the 9 T cell receptor beta chains below, sequenced in a study of T cell responses to AZD1222 COVID-19 vaccine (dated by TCRdb to the early 2020s). To prepare the library, the immunoSEQ multiplex PCR assay was applied. Entries here come from immuneACCESS through TCRdb and include only in-frame sequences with V and J called. Some clones fail to appear in such tables; in the studies checked, an unresolved V gene covers under half of the shortfall, and the cause of the remainder is unknown. The sample records under 150,000 clones, around 91% of which are singletons. The ten top clones hold over 8.5% of the sample. The time point label corresponds to: about 28 days (+/-7) after the second vaccine dose. The sequenced sample was peripheral blood, obtained 28 days after the second AZD1222 dose. These receptors all come from an adult who received the AZD1222 COVID-19 vaccine.

The chain recombines TRBV28 with TRBJ1-3; D gene ambiguous. The CDR3 is made up of 15 amino acids. Germline values: CDR1 MDHEN, CDR2 SYDVKM. V was shortened by 8 bases and J by 1 base, with 15 bases between the two germline ends. Written as DNA, the CDR3 is TGTGCCAGCGAGGCAGGTTTAACTTCTGGAAACACCATATATTTT. Residues: CASEAGLTSGNTIYF.

The rearrangement links TRBV28 to TRBJ1-2, with a weak D call TRBD1 (5 bases). In germline, CDR1 is MDHEN, CDR2 SYDVKM. Trimming took 3 bases from V and 2 from J, leaving 10 bases between them. The length of the CDR3 is 14 residues. The CDR3, as DNA: TGTGCCAGCAGTTTGCGGGGGAGGAACTATGGCTACACCTTC. It is translated as CASSLRGRNYGYTF.

V is TRBV11-2 and J is TRBJ2-1, with 8 bases lining up with TRBD2. Germline V lookup: CDR1 SGHAT, CDR2 FQNNGV. There are 15 residues in the CDR3. The V and J ends lost 6 bases and 0 bases, in that order; junction bases with no gene match: 4. CDR3 protein: CASRSGTSSYNEQFF. Written as DNA, the CDR3 is TGTGCCAGCAGATCCGGGACTAGCTCCTACAATGAGCAGTTCTTC.

The chain combines TRBV24-1 with TRBJ1-1; 7 nucleotides match TRBD1. The CDR3 has 16 amino acids. J gave up 5 bases and V 4 bases, and 12 bases lay outside the gene matches. The germline V gene encodes CDR1 KGHDR and CDR2 SFDVKD. Written as DNA, the CDR3 is TGTGCCACCAGTGACGTTGCACAGGGGCTGAGGACTGAAGCTTTCTTT. This codes for CATSDVAQGLRTEAFF.

The J gene is TRBJ2-2, the V gene TRBV5-6; 8 positions agree with TRBD1. This CDR3 region has 14 residues. Germline CDR1 SGHDT, CDR2 YYEEEE. V was pared by 3 bases and J by 6 bases, with 4 bases of the junction left unmatched. The CDR3 reads CASSSAGGSGELFF. CDR3 bases: TGTGCCAGCAGCTCCGCAGGGGGCTCCGGGGAGCTGTTTTTT. The variable domain in full, completed from reference TRBV5-6 and TRBJ2-2, reads DAGVTQSPTHLIKTRGQQVTLRCSPKSGHDTVSWYQQALGQGPQFIFQYYEEEERQRGNFPDRFSGHQFPNYSSELNVNALLLGDSALYLCASSSAGGSGELFFGEGSRLTVL.

This chain links TRBV19 with TRBJ2-3; 8 positions match TRBD1. CDR1 LNHDA and CDR2 SQIVND come from the germline V gene (reference sequence). This CDR3 has 13 residues. J gave up 5 bases and V 10 bases, and 8 bases lay outside the gene matches. The CDR3 coding sequence is TGTGCCACTCACCCCAGGGGGCAAGATACGCAGTATTTT. It translates to CATHPRGQDTQYF. The full variable domain, its missing parts supplied by reference TRBV19 and TRBJ2-3, is DGGITQSPKYLFRKEGQNVTLSCEQNLNHDAMYWYRQDPGQGLRLIYYSQIVNDFQKGDIAEGYSVSREKKESFPLTVTSAQKNPTAFYLCATHPRGQDTQYFGPGTRLTVL.

This rearrangement joins TRBV6-5 to TRBJ1-2, with 8 bases identical to TRBD1. The CDR3 extends over 13 amino acids. Germline V gives CDR1 MNHEY, CDR2 SVGAGI. The ends lost 2 bases at V and 6 bases at J; junction bases unmatched: 2. The chain's CDR3 is CASSYQGADGYTF. The CDR3 coding sequence is TGTGCCAGCAGTTACCAGGGGGCGGATGGCTACACCTTC.

The chain joins TRBV5-1 to TRBJ2-3; 8 bases align to TRBD1. This CDR3 region has 15 residues. J gave up 6 bases and V 4 bases, and 10 bases lay outside the gene matches. Germline V gene data show CDR1 as SGHRS and CDR2 as YFSETQ. As DNA, the CDR3 is TGCGCCAGCAGCAAGGGACAGGCCTTTGGGGATACGCAGTATTTT. This sequence encodes CASSKGQAFGDTQYF. Looking up the rest from reference TRBV5-1 and TRBJ2-3 gives the full variable domain: KAGVTQTPRYLIKTRGQQVTLSCSPISGHRSVSWYQQTPGQGLQFLFEYFSETQRNKGNFPGRFSGRQFSNSRSEMNVSTLELGDSALYLCASSKGQAFGDTQYFGPGTRLTVL.

The J gene is TRBJ2-3, the V gene TRBV19; D could derive from TRBD1 or TRBD2 (5 bases each). The length of the CDR3 is 12 residues. Germline CDR1 LNHDA, CDR2 SQIVND (reference sequence). Trimming left V 10 bases short and J 2 bases short, with 10 bases between. The CDR3: CATEGSTDTQYF. CDR3 nucleotides: TGTGCCACCGAGGGGTCCACAGATACGCAGTATTTT.